Listed here are 23 T cell receptor beta chains from one sample, sequenced in a study of OX40 agonist ivuxolimab in advanced cancers. The library was obtained by the immunoSEQ multiplex PCR assay. TCRdb obtained this table from immuneACCESS and retained in-frame rearrangements with V and J assigned. These tables miss some clones; where compared with another copy, unresolved V genes account for less than half of the shortfall, and the remainder is unexplained. The sample yields 60,000 to 65,000 clones; 89% were counted once. The ten most abundant clones make up about 12% of the sample. Here the sequenced sample was CD4+ or CD8+ T cells sorted from blood, taken in a trial of the OX40 agonist ivuxolimab. Receptors originate from an adult with an advanced solid tumor such as melanoma, head and neck, liver or kidney cancer.

V and J are TRBV6-5 and TRBJ1-2; D not resolved. CDR1 MNHEY and CDR2 SVGAGI come from the germline V gene. This CDR3 contains 13 residues. Trimming left V 0 bases short and J 0 bases short, with 2 bases between. The CDR3 DNA follows: TGTGCCAGCAGTTACTCATCTAACTATGGCTACACCTTC. Amino acids: CASSYSSNYGYTF.

The chain has TRBV7-9 and TRBJ1-1, with D hard to call. With 0 bases removed from V and 5 bases from J, the gap between germline ends came to 10 bases. The germline gives CDR1 SEHNR, CDR2 FQNEAQ (reference sequence). The CDR3 totals 14 residues. The CDR3 nucleotides are TGTGCCAGCAGCTTAGCGGTAACCTCTACTGAAGCTTTCTTT. Translated: CASSLAVTSTEAFF.

The chain couples TRBV5-1 to TRBJ2-5; no clear D gene. The germline gives CDR1 SGHRS, CDR2 YFSETQ. The CDR3 extends over 14 amino acids. Trimming stripped 0 bases from V and 0 bases from J, with 6 bases between. The CDR3 nucleotides read TGCGCCAGCAGCTTGGACCCAGACCAAGAGACCCAGTACTTC. Protein product: CASSLDPDQETQYF.

The rearrangement links TRBV7-2 to TRBJ2-3; TRBD2 matches 8 bases. CDR3 length equals 16 residues. In germline, CDR1 is SGHTA, CDR2 FQGNSA. J lost 5 bases, V lost 6 bases, and 13 bases had no gene match. The CDR3 sequence: CASRQTSGKAKDTQYF. CDR3 in DNA: TGTGCCAGCAGACAAACTAGCGGAAAGGCGAAAGATACGCAGTATTTT. The full variable domain, with the rest looked up from reference TRBV7-2 and TRBJ2-3, is GAGVSQSPSNKVTEKGKDVELRCDPISGHTALYWYRQSLGQGLEFLIYFQGNSAPDKSGLPSDRFSAERTGGSVSTLTIQRTQQEDSAVYLCASRQTSGKAKDTQYFGPGTRLTVL.

This rearrangement joins TRBV5-6 to TRBJ2-7; tentative D call: TRBD1 (5 bases). V was trimmed by 1 base and J by 2 bases, leaving 10 bases between them. CDR1 and CDR2 (germline): SGHDT, YYEEEE. The CDR3 is 14 residues long. The CDR3 loop is CASSLLGRAYEQYF. CDR3 coding DNA: TGTGCCAGCAGCTTGTTAGGCAGGGCCTACGAGCAGTACTTC.

CDR3 residues: CASTGGGDGYTF. In DNA form, the CDR3 reads TGTGCCAGCACCGGGGGAGGGGATGGCTACACCTTC. This chain uses TRBV27 with TRBJ1-2; weak D call: TRBD1 (5 bases). CDR1 MNHEY and CDR2 SMNVEV come from the germline V gene (reference sequence). The CDR3 is 12 amino acids. Trimming stripped 7 bases from V and 6 bases from J, with 12 bases between.

The rearrangement uses TRBV4-1 and TRBJ2-1; D unclear. The germline V gene encodes CDR1 MGHRA and CDR2 YSYEKL. The V gene lost 1 base and the J gene lost 5 bases, with 9 bases spanning the gap. The CDR3 covers 14 residues. This CDR3 reads CASSQAINNNEQFF. DNA for the CDR3: TGCGCCAGCAGCCAAGCGATAAATAACAATGAGCAGTTCTTC.

In its sample, this clone was seen once. This chain connects TRBV10-3 to TRBJ1-1; tentatively, D is TRBD1 (5 bases). Trimming shortened V by 6 bases and J by 0 bases, and 14 bases separated the two germline ends. There are 15 residues in the CDR3. The germline CDR1 and CDR2 sequences are ENHRY and SYGVKD. The CDR3 protein is CAIRPRRDLNTEAFF. The DNA for the CDR3 is TGTGCCATCAGGCCCCGCCGGGACCTGAACACTGAAGCTTTCTTT.

The chain has TRBV19 and TRBJ2-3, with D possibly matching TRBD1 (5 bases). The V gene's germline CDR1 is LNHDA and CDR2 SQIVND (reference sequence). The V end was cut by 4 bases, the J end by 3 bases, with 11 bases between. The CDR3 is 14 residues long. The CDR3 spells CASSRQPDTDTQYF. As DNA, the CDR3 is TGTGCCAGTAGTAGACAGCCCGATACAGATACGCAGTATTTT.

J is TRBJ2-7 and V is TRBV13; 7 bases align to TRBD2. The CDR3 spans 15 residues. Germline assignment: CDR1 PRHDT and CDR2 FYEKMQ (reference sequence). V shed 3 bases and J 4 bases; nucleotides not matched to a gene: 9. CDR3 nucleotide sequence: TGTGCCAGCAGCTTGGCTAGCGGCGGTGGGTACGAGCAGTACTTC. Translating it yields CASSLASGGGYEQYF.

The rearrangement uses TRBV2 and TRBJ2-7; possible D gene TRBD1, 6 bases. This CDR3 region has 14 residues. Germline CDR1 is SNHLY and CDR2 is FYNNEI. V dropped 2 bases and J dropped 3 bases, with 11 bases sitting between them. In DNA form, the CDR3 reads TGTGCCAGCAGTGAATCTACAGGGAACTACGAGCAGTACTTC. Translated: CASSESTGNYEQYF.

The V gene is TRBV14, the J gene TRBJ2-7; weak D call: TRBD1 (5 bases). Germline lookup yields CDR1 SGHDN and CDR2 FVKESK. The CDR3 spans 16 residues. The germline V and J ends were trimmed by 1 base and 4 bases, with 17 bases remaining between them. CDR3 sequence reads: CASSQGHRTPEYEQYF. The CDR3 DNA follows: TGTGCCAGCAGCCAAGGGCACAGGACACCCGAATACGAGCAGTACTTC.

This clone was detected only a few times. V gene TRBV10-1 combines with J gene TRBJ1-1, with D uncertain. Germline CDR1 reads WNHNN; CDR2 reads SYGVQD (reference sequence). The V and J ends lost 0 bases and 8 bases respectively, with 13 bases between them. This CDR3 has 14 amino acids. The DNA for the CDR3 is TGCGCCAGCAGTGAGTCGTATGGGTCAAGAGAAGCTTTCTTT. Protein sequence: CASSESYGSREAFF.

V and J are TRBV6-5 and TRBJ1-2; a possible D gene is TRBD1 (5 bases). V lost 7 bases to trimming and J lost 3 bases, with 12 bases between them. There are 13 residues in the CDR3. CDR1 is MNHEY and CDR2 is SVGAGI in the germline V gene. CDR3 in DNA: TGTGCCAGCATGGGAGGGGCGGACTATGGCTACACCTTC. Protein product: CASMGGADYGYTF.

V and J are TRBV27 and TRBJ2-3; the match to TRBD2 covers 13 bases. CDR1 and CDR2 (germline): MNHEY, SMNVEV (reference sequence). This CDR3 is built from 16 residues. V was pared by 5 bases and J by 5 bases, with 7 bases of the junction left unmatched. The CDR3 DNA is TGTGCCAGCAGTCCAGGGACTAGCGGGATGCTAGATACGCAGTATTTT. The encoded protein is CASSPGTSGMLDTQYF.

The V and J genes are TRBV7-6 and TRBJ2-1; D is possibly TRBD2 (5 bases). The CDR3 contains 13 residues. V dropped 5 bases and J dropped 5 bases, with 10 bases sitting between them. The germline gives CDR1 SGHVS, CDR2 FNYEAQ. The CDR3 spells CASSGRGHNEQFF. Written as DNA, the CDR3 is TGTGCCAGCAGCGGCCGGGGTCACAATGAGCAGTTCTTC.

The chain recombines TRBV5-6 with TRBJ1-1, with 8 positions matching TRBD1. V trimming: 2 bases; J trimming: 4 bases; junction bases outside the gene matches: 1. CDR1 is SGHDT and CDR2 is YYEEEE in the germline V gene. The CDR3 covers 13 residues. The CDR3 DNA sequence: TGTGCCAGCAGCTTCCAGGGGGCCACTGAAGCTTTCTTT. Amino acids: CASSFQGATEAFF. The variable domain in full, completed from reference TRBV5-6 and TRBJ1-1, reads DAGVTQSPTHLIKTRGQQVTLRCSPKSGHDTVSWYQQALGQGPQFIFQYYEEEERQRGNFPDRFSGHQFPNYSSELNVNALLLGDSALYLCASSFQGATEAFFGQGTRLTVV.

The V call is TRBV7-9, the J call TRBJ2-1; D ambiguous. CDR1 SEHNR and CDR2 FQNEAQ come from the germline V gene (reference sequence). The V gene lost 5 bases and the J gene lost 5 bases, with 13 bases spanning the gap. The CDR3 sequence is 14 residues long. The CDR3 bases are TGTGCCAGCAGCCCAGGCGACTTCCACAATGAGCAGTTCTTC. The encoded protein is CASSPGDFHNEQFF.

V and J are TRBV7-8 and TRBJ2-7; 7 bases align to TRBD1. CDR1 and CDR2 (germline): SGHVS, FQNEAQ. The CDR3 is 16 residues long. Germline trimming cut 1 base from V and 2 bases from J; bases unmatched to any gene: 8. CDR3: CASSLDQGVTTYEQYF. The CDR3 coding sequence is TGTGCCAGCAGCTTAGACCAGGGGGTGACCACCTACGAGCAGTACTTC.

The chain uses TRBV5-6 and TRBJ2-7, with a tentative D call TRBD1 (5 bases). The CDR3 has 16 residues. Trimming took off 0 bases at V and 0 bases at J, with 13 bases between the two ends. The germline CDR1 and CDR2 sequences are SGHDT and YYEEEE. CDR3 amino acids: CASSLGVRESSYEQYF. The CDR3 DNA sequence: TGTGCCAGCAGCTTGGGAGTCAGGGAAAGCTCCTACGAGCAGTACTTC.

The chain couples TRBV7-9 to TRBJ1-2, with a tentative D call TRBD1 (5 bases). CDR1 is SEHNR, CDR2 FQNEAQ, per germline (reference sequence). CDR3 size: 14 residues. V lost 3 bases and J lost 0, with 8 bases in between. The CDR3 protein is CASSFQGANYGYTF. In DNA form, the CDR3 reads TGTGCCAGCAGCTTCCAGGGCGCTAACTATGGCTACACCTTC.

The chain is built from TRBV5-5 and TRBJ1-5, with TRBD1 identical over 8 bases. The V gene's germline CDR1 is SGHKS and CDR2 YYEKEE (reference sequence). V was clipped by 5 bases and J by 3 bases; unmatched bases: 7. CDR3 length: 15 amino acids. The DNA for the CDR3 is TGTGCCAGCAGTAGCGATCAGGGGGCCAATCAGCCCCAGCATTTT. Amino acid sequence: CASSSDQGANQPQHF.

J is TRBJ2-7 and V is TRBV5-6, with 10 bases lining up with TRBD1. The CDR3 covers 15 residues. The V segment lost 4 bases and the J segment 3 bases; nucleotides outside the gene matches: 7. Germline V gene sequence: CDR1 SGHDT, CDR2 YYEEEE. The CDR3 reads CASSPGGTGVYEQYF. CDR3 nucleotides: TGTGCCAGCAGCCCCGGAGGGACAGGGGTCTACGAGCAGTACTTC.